These 21 T cell receptor beta chains originate from one sample sequenced in a study of blood T cell repertoires in COVID-19. The assay was immunoSEQ multiplex PCR, and TCRdb's table has in-frame clones only and misses some. The table shows fewer than 400,000 clones, with about 90% occurring only once. Sequencing input: peripheral blood. The receptors shown here come from a woman younger than 45 with COVID-19, enrolled during active disease.

The chain is built from TRBV3-1 (or the pseudogene TRBV3-2) and TRBJ2-6, with a tentative D call TRBD1 (6 bases). V was cut by 4 bases and J by 2 bases, with 12 bases left in between. The CDR3 is 16 amino acids. Germline V CDR1 and CDR2: LGHDT, YNNKEL (reference sequence). The CDR3 region is CASSPNYRAGANVLTF. CDR3 DNA: TGTGCCAGCAGCCCAAACTACAGGGCTGGGGCCAACGTCCTGACTTTC.

This chain links TRBV27 with TRBJ2-7; D possibly corresponds to TRBD1 (6 bases). There are 16 residues in the CDR3. Germline V gene sequence: CDR1 MNHEY, CDR2 SMNVEV (reference sequence). V was shortened by 2 bases and J by 3 bases, with 17 bases between the two germline ends. CDR3 sequence reads: CASSLTGTMVYYEQYF. The CDR3 nucleotides are TGTGCCAGCAGTTTAACCGGGACAATGGTTTACTACGAGCAGTACTTC.

This clone was recorded a few times. DNA for the CDR3: TGCGCCAGCAGCCCCAGCCCGGGACAGGGGAACGGGGAGCTGTTTTTT. Amino acid sequence: CASSPSPGQGNGELFF. This chain links TRBV5-1 with TRBJ2-2; 10 nucleotides agree with TRBD1. The junction had 10 bases not matched to a gene; V was cut back by 4 bases and J by 7 bases. Germline CDR1 SGHRS, CDR2 YFSETQ. The CDR3 contains 16 residues.

This chain links TRBV2 with TRBJ2-1; 9 bases are a match to TRBD2. V shed 8 bases, J shed 7 bases, and the junction held 9 bases outside the gene matches. Germline loops: CDR1 SNHLY, CDR2 FYNNEI. The length of the CDR3 is 14 residues. The CDR3 nucleotides read TGTGCCAGCTCCCCGCGGGAGGGCCGAAATGAGCAGTTCTTC. It yields the protein CASSPREGRNEQFF.

The rearrangement uses TRBV5-1 and TRBJ2-5; the D gene is possibly TRBD2 (7 bases). The CDR3 has 14 residues. Germline CDR1 and CDR2: SGHRS and YFSETQ. V lost 6 bases and J lost 1, with 13 bases in between. CDR3 bases: TGCGCCAGCAATGGGGGGGCGGTCCAAGAGACCCAGTACTTC. It is translated as CASNGGAVQETQYF.

The gene calls are TRBV7-9 and TRBJ2-1, with 9 bases fitting TRBD2. Germline loops: CDR1 SEHNR, CDR2 FQNEAQ (reference sequence). This CDR3 has 15 residues. The V gene end was trimmed by 5 bases and the J gene end by 8 bases; junction bases not matched to a gene: 10. The CDR3 bases are TGTGCCAGCAGCCGAGGGACGCGGGAGGGCCATGAGCAGTTCTTC. It specifies CASSRGTREGHEQFF.

The chain has TRBV28 and TRBJ1-1; TRBD1 matches 7 bases. V lost 5 bases to trimming and J lost 5 bases; unmatched junction nucleotides: 11. Germline V CDR1 and CDR2: MDHEN, SYDVKM. The CDR3 extends over 15 amino acids. Here the CDR3 DNA reads TGTGCCAGCAGTCTTGAAAGGGGGCTTCGGACTGAAGCTTTCTTT. It specifies CASSLERGLRTEAFF.

This clone was detected once. CDR3 bases: TGTGCCTGGAGTCCTCGTTTTATGGAAGCTTTCTTT. Its protein is CAWSPRFMEAFF. The chain uses TRBV30 and TRBJ1-1; D call uncertain. Germline assignment: CDR1 GTSNPN and CDR2 SVGIG (reference sequence). Trimming pared 2 bases from V and 8 bases from J, leaving 12 bases between. This CDR3 contains 12 residues.

This clone has only one observation. The gene calls are TRBV7-3 and TRBJ2-1; TRBD2 aligns across 7 bases. Per the germline V gene, CDR1 is SGHTA and CDR2 is FQGTGA. This CDR3 has 16 residues. Germline trimming cut 1 base from V and 3 bases from J; bases unmatched to any gene: 6. CDR3 residues: CASSLIGASGYNEQFF. Here the CDR3 DNA reads TGTGCCAGCAGCTTAATTGGGGCTAGCGGCTACAATGAGCAGTTCTTC. Supplemented by reference TRBV7-3 and TRBJ2-1, the full variable domain reads GAGVSQTPSNKVTEKGKYVELRCDPISGHTALYWYRQSLGQGPEFLIYFQGTGAADDSGLPNDRFFAVRPEGSVSTLKIQRTERGDSAVYLCASSLIGASGYNEQFFGPGTRLTVL.

The chain is built from TRBV6-5 and TRBJ1-1; 7 nucleotides line up with TRBD1. The CDR3 is 13 amino acids. The V and J ends lost 8 bases and 0 bases, in that order; junction bases with no gene match: 3. Per the germline V gene, CDR1 is MNHEY and CDR2 is SVGAGI. The CDR3: CASPQGLNTEAFF. CDR3 DNA sequence: TGTGCCAGCCCACAGGGGTTGAACACTGAAGCTTTCTTT.

J is TRBJ2-7 and V is TRBV7-8; 16 nucleotides align to TRBD2. This CDR3 region has 16 residues. The V gene end was trimmed by 3 bases and the J gene end by 7 bases; junction bases not matched to a gene: 6. Germline V gene sequence: CDR1 SGHVS, CDR2 FQNEAQ. For the CDR3, the DNA is TGTGCCAGCAGCTTGGGACTAGCGGGAGGGTTGAAAGAGCAGTACTTC. Its protein is CASSLGLAGGLKEQYF.

The count of this clone is one. J is TRBJ2-3 and V is TRBV2; D might be TRBD1 (6 bases). V lost 9 bases and J lost 2, with 15 bases in between. This CDR3 has 14 amino acids. Germline assignment: CDR1 SNHLY and CDR2 FYNNEI. The CDR3 is CASSFRDNTDTQYF. The CDR3 DNA is TGTGCCAGTTCTTTCCGGGACAACACAGATACGCAGTATTTT.

This clone was recorded once. This rearrangement joins TRBV28 to TRBJ2-1, with 15 bases aligning to TRBD2. V was clipped by 2 bases and J by 5 bases; unmatched bases: 1. This CDR3 has 16 amino acids. The germline CDR1 and CDR2 sequences are MDHEN and SYDVKM. The CDR3 sequence is CASSLGLAGGNNEQFF. CDR3 nucleotide sequence: TGTGCCAGCAGTTTAGGACTAGCGGGAGGGAACAATGAGCAGTTCTTC. Variable domain in full (rest from reference TRBV28 and TRBJ2-1): DVKVTQSSRYLVKRTGEKVFLECVQDMDHENMFWYRQDPGLGLRLIYFSYDVKMKEKGDIPEGYSVSREKKERFSLILESASTNQTSMYLCASSLGLAGGNNEQFFGPGTRLTVL.

The chain has TRBV5-4 and TRBJ1-2; D is possibly TRBD1 (5 bases). V lost 0 bases, J lost 6 bases, and 9 bases lay in between. This CDR3 is built from 13 residues. Germline CDR1 reads SGHNT; CDR2 reads YYREEE (reference sequence). The CDR3 sequence: CASSLAGFDGYTF. The CDR3, as DNA: TGTGCCAGCAGCTTGGCAGGGTTCGATGGCTACACCTTC.

A word on this clone: The same CDR3 can be traced to other DNA sequences in this sample. The chain's CDR3 is CASSLTGDYGYTF. CDR3 in DNA: TGCGCCAGCAGCTTGACCGGAGACTATGGCTACACCTTC. This chain uses TRBV5-1 with TRBJ1-2; D remains ambiguous. The CDR3 runs 13 residues. The V gene lost 1 base and the J gene lost 3 bases, with 7 bases spanning the gap. Germline V gene lookup returns CDR1 SGHRS and CDR2 YFSETQ.

The chain couples TRBV6-1 to TRBJ2-1; 7 bases line up with TRBD2. The CDR3 totals 16 residues. The trim removed 3 bases at V and 2 bases at J, leaving 7 bases unmatched. The germline gives CDR1 MNHNS, CDR2 SASEGT. This CDR3 is CASSDRAGEAYNEQFF. CDR3 nucleotides: TGTGCCAGCAGTGATCGGGCGGGAGAGGCCTACAATGAGCAGTTCTTC.

V gene TRBV6-2 or TRBV6-3 combines with J gene TRBJ2-7, with 7 bases that match TRBD1. Germline trimming cut 2 bases from V and 2 bases from J; bases unmatched to any gene: 9. From germline, CDR1 is MNHEY and CDR2 SVGEGT. The CDR3 sequence is 16 residues long. CDR3 protein: CASSYEKRQGTYEQYF. DNA for the CDR3: TGTGCCAGCAGTTACGAAAAGAGACAGGGAACCTACGAGCAGTACTTC.

The chain combines TRBV10-3 with TRBJ1-1, with 9 bases aligning to TRBD1. Per germline, CDR1 ENHRY and CDR2 SYGVKD. V lost 10 bases and J lost 3; bases outside the gene matches: 6. The CDR3 is made up of 13 amino acids. The CDR3 sequence: CATTGGAYTEAFF. DNA of the CDR3: TGTGCCACCACAGGGGGCGCGTACACTGAAGCTTTCTTT.

The chain employs TRBV5-1 and TRBJ2-2; possible D gene TRBD2, 6 bases. CDR1 SGHRS and CDR2 YFSETQ come from the germline V gene. The CDR3 has 16 residues. Trimming cost V 3 bases and J 4 bases, with 16 bases left between them. This CDR3 is CASSSTLLATTGELFF. The CDR3 nucleotides are TGCGCCAGCAGCTCCACCCTTCTAGCGACCACCGGGGAGCTGTTTTTT.

The chain combines TRBV6-5 with TRBJ1-2; 7 nucleotides match TRBD1. The CDR3 has 15 amino acids. The germline gives CDR1 MNHEY, CDR2 SVGAGI. V trimming: 6 bases; J trimming: 3 bases; junction bases outside the gene matches: 10. The CDR3 coding sequence is TGTGCCAGCAGACCGCGGGACAGTAATTACTATGGCTACACCTTC. Amino acid sequence: CASRPRDSNYYGYTF.

This sequence joins TRBV2 and TRBJ1-2, with D perhaps matching TRBD1 (6 bases). The CDR3 is 15 amino acids. V lost 6 bases to trimming and J lost 3 bases, with 17 bases between them. The germline CDR1 and CDR2 sequences are SNHLY and FYNNEI. The CDR3 here is CASRRQAALYYGYTF. CDR3 DNA sequence: TGTGCCAGCAGGCGACAGGCTGCCCTATACTATGGCTACACCTTC.